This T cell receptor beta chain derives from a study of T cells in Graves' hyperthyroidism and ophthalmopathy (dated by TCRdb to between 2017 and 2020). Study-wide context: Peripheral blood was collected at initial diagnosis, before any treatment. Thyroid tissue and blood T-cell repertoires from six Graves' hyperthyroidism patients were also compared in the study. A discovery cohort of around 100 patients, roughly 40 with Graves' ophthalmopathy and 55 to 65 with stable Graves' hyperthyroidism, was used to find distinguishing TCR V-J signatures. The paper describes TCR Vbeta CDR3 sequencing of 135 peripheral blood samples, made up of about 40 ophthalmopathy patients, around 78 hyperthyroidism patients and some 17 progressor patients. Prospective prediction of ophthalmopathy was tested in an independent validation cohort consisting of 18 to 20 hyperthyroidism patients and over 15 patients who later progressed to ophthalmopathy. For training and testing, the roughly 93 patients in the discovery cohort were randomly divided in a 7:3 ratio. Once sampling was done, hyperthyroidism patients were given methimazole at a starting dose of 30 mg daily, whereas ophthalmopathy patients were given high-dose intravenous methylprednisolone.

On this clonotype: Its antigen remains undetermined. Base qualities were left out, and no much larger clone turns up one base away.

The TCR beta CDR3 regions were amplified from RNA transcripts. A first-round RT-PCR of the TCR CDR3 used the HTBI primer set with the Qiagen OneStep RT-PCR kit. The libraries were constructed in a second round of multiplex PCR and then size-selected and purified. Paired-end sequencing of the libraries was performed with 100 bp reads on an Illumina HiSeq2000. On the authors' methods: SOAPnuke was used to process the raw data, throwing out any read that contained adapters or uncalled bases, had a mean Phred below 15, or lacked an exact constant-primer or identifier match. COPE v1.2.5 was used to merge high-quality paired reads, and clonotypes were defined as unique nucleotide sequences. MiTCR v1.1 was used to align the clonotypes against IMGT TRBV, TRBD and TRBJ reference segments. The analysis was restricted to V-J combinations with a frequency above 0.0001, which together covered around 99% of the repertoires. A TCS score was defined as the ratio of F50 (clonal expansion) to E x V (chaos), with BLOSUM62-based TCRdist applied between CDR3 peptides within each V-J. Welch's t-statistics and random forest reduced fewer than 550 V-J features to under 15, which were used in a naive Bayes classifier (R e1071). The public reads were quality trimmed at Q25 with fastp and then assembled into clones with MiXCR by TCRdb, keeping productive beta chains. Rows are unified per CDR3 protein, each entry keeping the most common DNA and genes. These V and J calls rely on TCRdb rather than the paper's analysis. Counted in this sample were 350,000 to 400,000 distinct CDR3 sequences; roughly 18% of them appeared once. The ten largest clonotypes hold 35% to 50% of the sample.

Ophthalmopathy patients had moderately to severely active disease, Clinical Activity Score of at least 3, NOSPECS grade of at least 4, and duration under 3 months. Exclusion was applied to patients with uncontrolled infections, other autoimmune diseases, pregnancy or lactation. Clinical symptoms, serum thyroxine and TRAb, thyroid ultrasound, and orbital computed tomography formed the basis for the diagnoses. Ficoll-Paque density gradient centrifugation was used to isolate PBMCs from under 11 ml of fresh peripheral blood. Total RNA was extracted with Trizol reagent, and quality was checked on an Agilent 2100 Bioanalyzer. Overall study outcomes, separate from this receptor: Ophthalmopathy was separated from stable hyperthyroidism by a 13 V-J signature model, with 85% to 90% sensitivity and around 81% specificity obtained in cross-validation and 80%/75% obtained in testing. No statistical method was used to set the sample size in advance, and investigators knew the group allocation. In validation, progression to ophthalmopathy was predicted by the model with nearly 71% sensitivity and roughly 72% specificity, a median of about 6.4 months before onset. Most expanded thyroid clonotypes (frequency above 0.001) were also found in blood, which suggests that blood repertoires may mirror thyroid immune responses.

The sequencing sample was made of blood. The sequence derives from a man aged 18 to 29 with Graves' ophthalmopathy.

CDR3 loop: CASSGGLAGGPGNEQFF. The DNA reads TGTGCCAGCAGCGGGGGACTAGCGGGGGGGCCGGGGAATGAGCAGTTCTTC. Recombination joined TRBV3-1 with TRBJ2-1; TRBD2 aligns with 16 central bases. The CDR3 runs 17 residues from the cysteine to the phenylalanine. Only the CDR3 portion is preserved as DNA: 51 bases, with reading frame beginning at the first base. Taken from the germline V gene (reference sequence), the CDR1 and CDR2 loops are LGHDT and YNNKEL. V lost 5 bases and J lost 7 bases, and the count of bases not matched to a germline gene is 8.